This TCR beta chain was sequenced in a study of follicular helper T cells after annual influenza vaccination. Sequenced by immunoSEQ multiplex PCR; TCRdb stores in-frame clones only, minus some. The data show 8,500 to 11,000 clones, 75% to 90% seen once. Germline trimming cut 6 bases from V and 7 bases from J; bases unmatched to any gene: 2. The V gene's germline CDR1 is SNHLY and CDR2 FYNNEI. CDR3 length equals 11 residues. The time point: 2015-2016 season, 7 days after influenza vaccination. Blood volume per time point ranged from about 40 to 100 mL. This chain uses TRBV2 with TRBJ1-1; 7 nucleotides align to TRBD1. The TCR was taken from an adult who received the influenza vaccine. The starting material was CXCR5- memory CD4+ T cells sorted from blood, obtained 7 days after influenza vaccination. CDR3 region: CASRSGGEAFF. The CDR3 region has the DNA TGTGCCAGCAGATCAGGGGGTGAAGCTTTCTTT.